The sequence of this TCR beta chain was determined in a study of blood T cell repertoires in COVID-19 (dated by TCRdb to between 2020 and 2021). Regarding the research as a whole: Samples from collaborators originated in the United States, Italy and Spain and spanned both the acute and convalescent phases of COVID-19. The prospective study material was composed of cDNA or gDNA derived from T cells, B-cell-depleted T cells, or PBMCs. Deeply sampled blood TCRbeta repertoires from subjects exposed to, actively infected with, or recovered from COVID-19 were included in the dataset. A freely available public database, intended as a resource for researchers studying the immune response to SARS-CoV-2, is where the repertoires were released. The samples were drawn from two sources: the first 160 participants of the ongoing ImmuneRACE study, and over 1,000 subjects contributed by 6 global collaborators. Sample metadata almost always included a de-identified subject ID, COVID-19 status, age in years and sex. HLA class I and class II types, where available, came from metadata supplied by the sample provider rather than from assay-based typing.

From its cysteine to its phenylalanine, the CDR3 spans 14 amino acids. The CDR3 DNA has 42 bases and is translated from base 1. According to the germline V gene, CDR1 reads SNHLY and CDR2 reads FYNNEI. V has 8 bases trimmed and J has 7 bases trimmed; junction bases matching no gene number 9. A word on this clone: Its antigen is currently not known. No base-level quality is on record; no much larger clone is a single base apart.

Broader findings and caveats from the paper: The quantity of clinical and demographic metadata differed by source and by participant and was supplied without curation.

Participants in the prospective study were aged about 18 to 90 years, lived in under 30 United States geographic areas, and enrolled through a virtual design. To assign participants to cohorts, the prospective study relied on clinical history that participants themselves reported in a screening survey and a study questionnaire. In the prospective study, mobile phlebotomists collected whole blood, serum and a nasopharyngeal or oropharyngeal swab from each participant. Additional blood draws and questionnaires over a 2-month period could optionally be provided by prospective study participants. Before DNA extraction, prospective study blood samples were shipped either frozen or at room temperature. The immunoSEQ Assay, a bias-controlled multiplex PCR, was used to amplify TCRbeta CDR3 regions from genomic DNA. The study's processing was this. The number of nucleated cells in each sample was estimated by amplification of reference gene primers within the assay. Sequence reads were collapsed and filtered to measure the absolute abundance of every unique TCRbeta CDR3 rearrangement. For each sample, productive Simpson clonality was calculated as the square root of Simpson's diversity index over productive rearrangements. The table was pulled from immuneACCESS by TCRdb, which kept in-frame rearrangements only. Such tables lose some clones; where checked, under half of the loss comes from unresolved V genes, and the rest has no known cause. Clone size and V and J calls were adopted from that table, with D and trimming inferred from the DNA. The sample has approximately 200,000 clones on record, 70% to 85% of them singletons. Together, the top ten hold 1.3% of the sample.

The source of this sequence is a woman in her thirties or forties with acute COVID-19. Recombination joined TRBV2 with TRBJ2-1; 9 central nucleotides agree with TRBD2. Sequenced sample: PBMCs or T cells enriched from blood (not recorded which). CDR3 sequence: CASRGTSNSNEQFF. The DNA is TGTGCCAGCCGAGGGACTAGCAATAGTAATGAGCAGTTCTTC.